The 17 T cell receptor beta chains reported below all come from one sample, sequenced in a study of response to subunit inactivated influenza vaccine. TCRdb re-called the RT-PCR reads with MiXCR, one entry per CDR3 protein. The sample includes over 150,000 distinct CDR3 sequences, about 10% of them seen just once. The specimen comprised non-naive T cells sorted from PBMCs, sampled on the day of vaccination. The receptors were gathered from a man aged 50 to 60 who received an inactivated influenza vaccine.

This clonotype was detected a few times. The chain joins TRBV9 to TRBJ2-1, with TRBD2 identical over 10 bases. This CDR3 comprises 16 residues. Germline V gives CDR1 SGDLS, CDR2 YYNGEE. V lost 1 base, J lost 4 bases, and 5 bases stayed unmatched. CDR3 sequence reads: CASSVPGLAMYNEQFF. CDR3 nucleotide sequence: TGTGCCAGCAGCGTACCGGGACTAGCGATGTACAATGAGCAGTTCTTC. The whole variable domain, remainder taken from reference TRBV9 and TRBJ2-1, is DSGVTQTPKHLITATGQRVTLRCSPRSGDLSVYWYQQSLDQGLQFLIQYYNGEERAKGNILERFSAQQFPDLHSELNLSSLELGDSALYFCASSVPGLAMYNEQFFGPGTRLTVL.

The chain has TRBV24-1 and TRBJ2-1; a weak D match, TRBD2 (6 bases). The CDR3 loop spans 11 amino acids. CDR1 is KGHDR, CDR2 SFDVKD, per germline. The V and J ends lost 9 bases and 10 bases respectively, with 12 bases between them. The CDR3 sequence is CATSAGREQFF. The CDR3, as DNA: TGTGCCACCTCTGCAGGGAGGGAGCAGTTCTTC.

The chain uses TRBV5-1 and TRBJ2-7, with D tentatively TRBD1 (6 bases). Per germline, CDR1 SGHRS and CDR2 YFSETQ. V was pared by 0 bases and J by 1 base, with 17 bases between. CDR3 size: 17 residues. The CDR3 is CASSLAWSDRGSYEQYF. The CDR3 coding sequence is TGCGCCAGCAGCTTGGCCTGGTCGGATAGGGGGTCCTACGAGCAGTACTTC. The whole variable domain, filled in from reference TRBV5-1 and TRBJ2-7, reads KAGVTQTPRYLIKTRGQQVTLSCSPISGHRSVSWYQQTPGQGLQFLFEYFSETQRNKGNFPGRFSGRQFSNSRSEMNVSTLELGDSALYLCASSLAWSDRGSYEQYFGPGTRLTVT.

The chain combines TRBV4-3 with TRBJ1-6, with 7 bases fitting TRBD1. The CDR3 runs 15 residues. Trimming removed 2 bases from V and 9 bases from J; junction bases left unmatched: 7. Per germline, CDR1 LGHNA and CDR2 YSLEER. Here the CDR3 DNA reads TGCGCCAGCAGCCAAACTCGACAGGGTAGTTCACCCCTCCACTTT. It specifies CASSQTRQGSSPLHF.

This clonotype was found many times. V usage is TRBV6-1 and J usage is TRBJ2-3; weak D call: TRBD2 (7 bases). Trimming left V 7 bases short and J 2 bases short, with 13 bases between. This CDR3 spans 14 amino acids. The germline gives CDR1 MNHNS, CDR2 SASEGT. CDR3 bases: TGTGCCAGCACTGGGGGGGCCTCCACAGATACGCAGTATTTT. Its protein product is CASTGGASTDTQYF.

V usage is TRBV28 and J usage is TRBJ1-5; D is possibly TRBD1 (5 bases). The CDR3 consists of 15 residues. V lost 5 bases and J 3 bases, leaving 14 bases between the germline ends. Germline CDR1 MDHEN, CDR2 SYDVKM. CDR3 residues: CASSPSGPTNQPQHF. The CDR3 nucleotides are TGTGCCAGCAGTCCCTCGGGACCGACCAATCAGCCCCAGCATTTT. The full variable domain, with the rest looked up from reference TRBV28 and TRBJ1-5, is DVKVTQSSRYLVKRTGEKVFLECVQDMDHENMFWYRQDPGLGLRLIYFSYDVKMKEKGDIPEGYSVSREKKERFSLILESASTNQTSMYLCASSPSGPTNQPQHFGDGTRLSIL.

In this sample, this clonotype turned up a few times. V and J are TRBV20-1 and TRBJ2-3, with 14 positions matching TRBD2. In germline, CDR1 is DFQATT, CDR2 SNEGSKA (reference sequence). This CDR3 is built from 15 residues. Trimming at V came to 5 bases and at J to 4 bases, leaving 5 bases not matched to a gene. The CDR3: CSAYQTSGRADTQYF. The CDR3 DNA is TGCAGTGCTTACCAGACTAGCGGGAGGGCAGATACGCAGTATTTT.

In its sample, this clonotype was seen a few times. The chain uses TRBV2 and TRBJ1-3; 7 bases line up with TRBD1. Germline CDR1 is SNHLY and CDR2 is FYNNEI. This CDR3 comprises 15 residues. After removal of 3 bases from V and 4 bases from J, the junction contained 6 bases not matched to a gene. The CDR3 DNA follows: TGTGCCAGCAGTGACGCCGGACAGGAAGGAAACACCATATATTTT. Translation: CASSDAGQEGNTIYF.

J is TRBJ2-7 and V is TRBV4-2; D assignment may be TRBD1 or TRBD2 (5 bases each). The germline V and J ends were trimmed by 4 bases and 2 bases, with 21 bases remaining between them. Germline V CDR1 and CDR2: LGHNA, YNFKEQ. This CDR3 comprises 17 residues. DNA for the CDR3: TGTGCCAGCAGCCGAGCCGGGACGGGGTTCGAGGCCTACGAGCAGTACTTC. Protein sequence: CASSRAGTGFEAYEQYF.

Points on this clonotype: Given a much more abundant clone one base away, this may be a read error. This chain connects TRBV25-1 to TRBJ2-1, with a possible D match to TRBD2 (6 bases). This CDR3 has 19 residues. The V gene lost 0 bases and the J gene lost 6 bases, with 24 bases spanning the gap. Germline CDR1 MGHDK, CDR2 SYGVNS. CDR3 DNA: TGTGCCAGCAGTGAATACCCGACAGATAGCGGACCGACCTGCAATGAGCAGTTCTTC. The encoded protein is CASSEYPTDSGPTCNEQFF.

This clonotype has a count of ten or more. CDR3 nucleotide sequence: TGTGCCAGCAGCCCCAGCCGCTTTACCTCTGGAAACACCATATATTTT. As protein: CASSPSRFTSGNTIYF. The J gene is TRBJ1-3, the V gene TRBV7-9; D uncertain. Germline CDR1 SEHNR, CDR2 FQNEAQ (reference sequence). The CDR3 is made up of 16 amino acids. V lost 5 bases and J 0 bases, leaving 14 bases between the germline ends. The full variable domain, its missing parts supplied by reference TRBV7-9 and TRBJ1-3, is DTGVSQNPRHKITKRGQNVTFRCDPISEHNRLYWYRQTLGQGPEFLTYFQNEAQLEKSRLLSDRFSAERPKGSFSTLEIQRTEQGDSAMYLCASSPSRFTSGNTIYFGEGSWLTVV.

This clonotype showed up just a few times. The rearrangement uses TRBV29-1 and TRBJ2-6; D is unresolved. Germline CDR1 is SQVTM and CDR2 is ANQGSEA. V shed 2 bases and J shed 0 bases, with 11 bases lying between them. The CDR3 sequence is 16 residues long. This chain's CDR3 is CSVERVPVSGANVLTF. The CDR3 DNA sequence: TGCAGCGTTGAAAGAGTTCCCGTCTCTGGGGCCAACGTCCTGACTTTC.

In this sample, this clonotype turned up a few times. This chain links TRBV6-2 or TRBV6-3 with TRBJ2-7, with 8 bases identical to TRBD1. The germline CDR1 and CDR2 sequences are MNHEY and SVGEGT. The length of the CDR3 is 14 residues. Germline trimming cut 6 bases from V and 6 bases from J; bases unmatched to any gene: 10. The CDR3 sequence: CASSTGTGWGEQYF. The DNA for the CDR3 is TGTGCCAGCAGCACCGGGACAGGTTGGGGCGAGCAGTACTTC.

V and J are TRBV4-2 and TRBJ2-5, with a weak D call TRBD2 (7 bases). V lost 4 bases and J 1 base, leaving 19 bases between the germline ends. Germline loops: CDR1 LGHNA, CDR2 YNFKEQ. The CDR3 runs 17 residues. As DNA, the CDR3 is TGTGCCAGCAGCCGCTTAGAGGGCGGGGGCCTCCAAGAGACCCAGTACTTC. Protein product: CASSRLEGGGLQETQYF.

V gene TRBV25-1 combines with J gene TRBJ1-4; D gene unclear. The CDR3 has 15 residues. Germline V gives CDR1 MGHDK, CDR2 SYGVNS. V dropped 3 bases and J dropped 7 bases, with 15 bases sitting between them. CDR3 in amino acids: CASSDLKGIAEKLFF. The DNA for the CDR3 is TGTGCCAGCAGTGACCTGAAAGGGATTGCTGAAAAACTGTTTTTT.

The CDR3 spells CASSYVAGGNSYNEQFF. CDR3 DNA: TGTGCCAGCAGTTACGTAGCAGGGGGCAATTCCTACAATGAGCAGTTCTTC. The chain couples TRBV6-2 or TRBV6-3 to TRBJ2-1, with 8 bases fitting TRBD1. Germline-derived CDR1 and CDR2 are MNHEY and SVGEGT. The J segment lost 1 base and the V segment lost 2 bases, leaving 7 bases of the junction unmatched. CDR3 length: 17 residues.

Turning to this clonotype: One end of the junction fails to match germline, which may point to a read error. This chain links TRBV7-7 with TRBJ2-2, with 9 bases fitting TRBD1. The CDR3 runs to 17 residues. Germline CDR1 and CDR2: SSHAT and FNYEAQ (reference sequence). Here the CDR3 reads CASSYNRDRVKAGELFF. The CDR3 nucleotides read TGTGCTAGCAGCTACAACCGGGACAGGGTCAAGGCCGGGGAGCTGTTTTTT.